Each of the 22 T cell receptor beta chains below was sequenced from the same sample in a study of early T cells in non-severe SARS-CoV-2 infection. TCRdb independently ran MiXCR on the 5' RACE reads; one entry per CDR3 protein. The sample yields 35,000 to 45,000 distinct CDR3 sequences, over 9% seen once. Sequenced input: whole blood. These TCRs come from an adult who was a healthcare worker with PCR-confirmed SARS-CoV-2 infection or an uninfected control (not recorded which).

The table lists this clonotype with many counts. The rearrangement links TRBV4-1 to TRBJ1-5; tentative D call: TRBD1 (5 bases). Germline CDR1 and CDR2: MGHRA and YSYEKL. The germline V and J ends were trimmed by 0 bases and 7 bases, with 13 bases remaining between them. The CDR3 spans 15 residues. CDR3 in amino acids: CASSQDAEGRQPQHF. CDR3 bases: TGCGCCAGCAGCCAAGATGCGGAGGGGAGGCAGCCCCAGCATTTT.

The DNA of the CDR3 is TGTGCCAGTGGTCGGGAGGGTGGGACCCAGTACTTC. This encodes CASGREGGTQYF. This chain connects TRBV4-2 to TRBJ2-5, with 8 positions matching TRBD2. Germline V gene data show CDR1 as LGHNA and CDR2 as YNFKEQ. The CDR3 spans 12 residues. After removal of 9 bases from V and 7 bases from J, the junction contained 7 bases not matched to a gene.

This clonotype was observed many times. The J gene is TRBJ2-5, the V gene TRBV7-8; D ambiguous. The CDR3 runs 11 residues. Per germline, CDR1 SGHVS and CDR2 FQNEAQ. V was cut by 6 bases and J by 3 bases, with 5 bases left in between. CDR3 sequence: CASRQKETQYF. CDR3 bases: TGTGCCAGCAGGCAAAAAGAGACCCAGTACTTC. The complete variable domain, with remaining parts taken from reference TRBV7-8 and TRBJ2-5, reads GAGVSQSPRYKVAKRGQDVALRCDPISGHVSLFWYQQALGQGPEFLTYFQNEAQLDKSGLPSDRFFAERPEGSVSTLKIQRTQQEDSAVYLCASRQKETQYFGPGTRLLVL.

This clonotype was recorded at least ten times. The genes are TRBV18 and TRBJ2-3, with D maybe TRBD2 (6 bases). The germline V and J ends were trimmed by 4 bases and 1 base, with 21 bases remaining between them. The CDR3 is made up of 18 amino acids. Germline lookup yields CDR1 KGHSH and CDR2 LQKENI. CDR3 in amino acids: CASSLTIAERTGTDTQYF. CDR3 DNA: TGTGCCAGCTCACTTACTATAGCGGAGAGAACGGGCACAGATACGCAGTATTTT.

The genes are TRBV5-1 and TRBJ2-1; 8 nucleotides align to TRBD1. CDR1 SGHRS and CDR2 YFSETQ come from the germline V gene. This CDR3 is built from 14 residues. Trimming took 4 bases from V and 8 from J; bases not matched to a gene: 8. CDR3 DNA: TGCGCCAGCAGCGCGGACAGGGAGTTAGATGAGCAGTTCTTC. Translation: CASSADRELDEQFF.

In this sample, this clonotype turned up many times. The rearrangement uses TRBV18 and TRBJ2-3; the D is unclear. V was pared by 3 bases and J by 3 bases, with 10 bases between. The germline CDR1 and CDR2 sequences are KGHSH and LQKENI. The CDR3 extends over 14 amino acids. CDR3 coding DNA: TGTGCCAGCTCACCGTTCCTAGATACAGATACGCAGTATTTT. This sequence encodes CASSPFLDTDTQYF.

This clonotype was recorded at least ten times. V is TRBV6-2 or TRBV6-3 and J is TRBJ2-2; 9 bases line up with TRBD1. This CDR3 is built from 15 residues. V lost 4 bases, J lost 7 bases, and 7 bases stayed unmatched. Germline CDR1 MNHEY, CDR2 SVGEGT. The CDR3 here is CASSWDRAASGELFF. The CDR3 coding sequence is TGTGCCAGCAGTTGGGACAGGGCAGCCAGCGGGGAGCTGTTTTTT.

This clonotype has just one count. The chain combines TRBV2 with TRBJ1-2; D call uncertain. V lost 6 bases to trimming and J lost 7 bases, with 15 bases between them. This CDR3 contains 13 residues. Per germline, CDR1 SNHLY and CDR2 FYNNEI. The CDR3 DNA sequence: TGTGCCAGCAGAGGACGCCCTTTGAGTGGCTACACCTTC. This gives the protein CASRGRPLSGYTF.

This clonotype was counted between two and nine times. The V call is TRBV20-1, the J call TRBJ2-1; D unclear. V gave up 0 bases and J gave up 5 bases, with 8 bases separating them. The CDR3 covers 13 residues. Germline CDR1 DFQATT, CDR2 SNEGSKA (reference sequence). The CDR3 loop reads CSARDYTHNEQFF. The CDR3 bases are TGCAGTGCTAGAGATTACACCCACAATGAGCAGTTCTTC.

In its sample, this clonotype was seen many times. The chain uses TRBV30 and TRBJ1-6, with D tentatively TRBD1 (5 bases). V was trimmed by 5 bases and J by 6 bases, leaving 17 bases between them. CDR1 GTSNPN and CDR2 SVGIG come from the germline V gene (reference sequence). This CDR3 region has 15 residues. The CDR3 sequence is CAWGPQGLINSPLHF. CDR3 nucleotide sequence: TGTGCCTGGGGCCCGCAGGGTCTTATTAATTCACCCCTCCACTTT.

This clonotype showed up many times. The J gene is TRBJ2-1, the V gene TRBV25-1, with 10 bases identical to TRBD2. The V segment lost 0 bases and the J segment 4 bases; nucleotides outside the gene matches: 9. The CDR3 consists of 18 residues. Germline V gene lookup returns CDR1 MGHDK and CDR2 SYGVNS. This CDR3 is CASSEYGSGRALYNEQFF. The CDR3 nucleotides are TGTGCCAGCAGTGAATATGGAAGCGGGAGGGCGCTGTACAATGAGCAGTTCTTC.

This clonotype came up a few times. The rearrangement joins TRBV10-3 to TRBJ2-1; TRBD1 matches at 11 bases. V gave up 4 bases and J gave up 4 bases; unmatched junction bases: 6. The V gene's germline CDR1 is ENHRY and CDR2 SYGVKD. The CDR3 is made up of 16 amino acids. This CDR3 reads CAISGKGQGAYNEQFF. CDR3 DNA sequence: TGTGCCATCAGTGGTAAAGGACAGGGGGCGTACAATGAGCAGTTCTTC.

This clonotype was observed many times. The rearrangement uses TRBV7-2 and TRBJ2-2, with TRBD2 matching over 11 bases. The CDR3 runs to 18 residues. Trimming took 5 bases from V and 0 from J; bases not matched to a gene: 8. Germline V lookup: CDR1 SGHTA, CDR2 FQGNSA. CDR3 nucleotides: TGTGCCAGCAGCCCGCCGGCTAGCGGGAGGCCGAACACCGGGGAGCTGTTTTTT. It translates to CASSPPASGRPNTGELFF. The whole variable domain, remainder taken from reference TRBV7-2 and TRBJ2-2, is GAGVSQSPSNKVTEKGKDVELRCDPISGHTALYWYRQSLGQGLEFLIYFQGNSAPDKSGLPSDRFSAERTGGSVSTLTIQRTQQEDSAVYLCASSPPASGRPNTGELFFGEGSRLTVL.

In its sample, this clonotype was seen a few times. CDR3 sequence: CASRRRGDDYNEQFF. Here the CDR3 DNA reads TGTGCCAGCAGAAGGCGGGGTGACGACTACAATGAGCAGTTCTTC. The chain recombines TRBV7-9 with TRBJ2-1; possible D gene TRBD2, 6 bases. CDR3 length equals 15 residues. Per germline, CDR1 SEHNR and CDR2 FQNEAQ (reference sequence). The germline V and J ends were trimmed by 6 bases and 3 bases, with 15 bases remaining between them. Using reference TRBV7-9 and TRBJ2-1 for the parts outside the CDR3, the full variable domain is DTGVSQNPRHKITKRGQNVTFRCDPISEHNRLYWYRQTLGQGPEFLTYFQNEAQLEKSRLLSDRFSAERPKGSFSTLEIQRTEQGDSAMYLCASRRRGDDYNEQFFGPGTRLTVL.

DNA for the CDR3: TGCAGTGCTAGGGGCGCGGGAGGGCCTCAAAACATTCAGTACTTC. Its protein is CSARGAGGPQNIQYF. This chain links TRBV20-1 with TRBJ2-4; 9 nucleotides match TRBD2. CDR1 and CDR2 (germline): DFQATT, SNEGSKA (reference sequence). The CDR3 loop spans 15 amino acids. Losses at the gene ends were 3 bases for V and 5 bases for J; bases not matched to a gene: 8.

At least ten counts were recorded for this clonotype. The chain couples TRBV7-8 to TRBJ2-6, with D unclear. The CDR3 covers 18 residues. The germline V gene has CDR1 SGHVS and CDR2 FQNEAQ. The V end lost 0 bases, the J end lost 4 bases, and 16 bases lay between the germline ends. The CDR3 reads CASSLAGLDFAGANVLTF. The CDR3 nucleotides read TGTGCCAGCAGCTTAGCAGGGCTAGACTTTGCGGGGGCCAACGTCCTGACTTTC. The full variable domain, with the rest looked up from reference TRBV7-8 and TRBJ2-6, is GAGVSQSPRYKVAKRGQDVALRCDPISGHVSLFWYQQALGQGPEFLTYFQNEAQLDKSGLPSDRFFAERPEGSVSTLKIQRTQQEDSAVYLCASSLAGLDFAGANVLTFGAGSRLTVL.

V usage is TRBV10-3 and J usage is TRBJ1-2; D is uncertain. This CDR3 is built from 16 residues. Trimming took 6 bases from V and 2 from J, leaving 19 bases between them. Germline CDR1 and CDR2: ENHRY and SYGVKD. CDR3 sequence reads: CAIRGPRHGPNYGYTF. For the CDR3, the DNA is TGTGCCATCAGAGGTCCCCGACATGGGCCCAACTATGGCTACACCTTC.

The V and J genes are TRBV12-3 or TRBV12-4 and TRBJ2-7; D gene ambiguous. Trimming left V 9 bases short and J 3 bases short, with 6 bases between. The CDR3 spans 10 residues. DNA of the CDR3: TGTGCCAGTGGAAGCTACGAGCAGTACTTC. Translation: CASGSYEQYF.

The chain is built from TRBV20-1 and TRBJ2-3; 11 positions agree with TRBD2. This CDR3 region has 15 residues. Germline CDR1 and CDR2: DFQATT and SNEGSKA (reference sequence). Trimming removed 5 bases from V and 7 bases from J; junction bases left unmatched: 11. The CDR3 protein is CSAAEISGGAHTQYF. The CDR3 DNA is TGCAGTGCTGCAGAAATTAGCGGGGGGGCACATACGCAGTATTTT.

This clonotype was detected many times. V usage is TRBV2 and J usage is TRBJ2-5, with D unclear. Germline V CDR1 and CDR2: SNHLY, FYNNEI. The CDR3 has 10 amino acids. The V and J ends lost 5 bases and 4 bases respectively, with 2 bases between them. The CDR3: CASSRETQYF. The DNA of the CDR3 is TGTGCCAGCAGTCGAGAGACCCAGTACTTC.

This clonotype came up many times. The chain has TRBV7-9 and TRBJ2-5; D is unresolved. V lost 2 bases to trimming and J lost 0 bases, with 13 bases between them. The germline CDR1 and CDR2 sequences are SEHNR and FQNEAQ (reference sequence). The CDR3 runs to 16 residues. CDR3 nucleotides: TGTGCCAGCAGCTTACGGCGCGGTTGGTACCAAGAGACCCAGTACTTC. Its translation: CASSLRRGWYQETQYF.

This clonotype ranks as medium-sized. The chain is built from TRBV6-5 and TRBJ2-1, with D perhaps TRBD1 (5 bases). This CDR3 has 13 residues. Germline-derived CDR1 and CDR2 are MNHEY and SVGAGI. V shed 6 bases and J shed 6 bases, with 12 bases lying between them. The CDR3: CASSRAGRNEQFF. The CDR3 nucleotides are TGTGCCAGCAGCAGGGCCGGGCGCAATGAGCAGTTCTTC.